The 12 T cell receptor beta chains below all came from one sample that was sequenced in a study of T cell repertoires in cytomegalovirus infection. TCRdb independently ran MiXCR on the reads; one entry per CDR3 protein. This table has hundreds of thousands of distinct CDR3 sequences, around a third appearing once. Antigens of these TCRs are unknown. The material was cultured PBMCs, obtained from culture after CMV antigen stimulation. These receptors all stem from a human donor in good health (CMV status not recorded). Some clones in this sample may be carry-over from other donors' samples.

This chain links TRBV12-3 or TRBV12-4 with TRBJ2-1; TRBD1 might be the D (5 bases). Between the trimmed V and J ends, which lost 4 bases and 6 bases, there was a span of 13 bases. This CDR3 has 14 residues. CDR3 nucleotide sequence: TGTGCCAGCAGTTCCTTTCGGACACTCAATGAGCAGTTCTTC. Its translation: CASSSFRTLNEQFF.

This sequence joins TRBV7-2 and TRBJ2-3; D remains unclear. The germline gives CDR1 SGHTA, CDR2 FQGNSA. Trimming left V 3 bases short and J 4 bases short, with 11 bases between. This CDR3 region has 14 residues. The CDR3 DNA is TGTGCCAGCAGCTTTGATACACGGGCAGATACGCAGTATTTT. Translating it yields CASSFDTRADTQYF.

The CDR3 DNA reads TGTGCCATCAGTTGGGGTGGCGGCTATGGCTACACCTTC. This codes for CAISWGGGYGYTF. J is TRBJ1-2 and V is TRBV10-3; D gene unclear. This CDR3 is 13 amino acids long. CDR1 and CDR2 (germline): ENHRY, SYGVKD. V lost 5 bases, J lost 4 bases, and 11 bases lay in between.

This clonotype was counted once. The rearrangement joins TRBV12-3 or TRBV12-4 to TRBJ2-2, with a possible D match to TRBD2 (5 bases). This CDR3 has 16 residues. V shed 6 bases and J shed 1 base, with 15 bases lying between them. Here the CDR3 reads CASRKGGSWNTGELFF. The DNA of the CDR3 is TGTGCCAGCAGAAAGGGTGGGAGTTGGAACACCGGGGAGCTGTTTTTT.

This clonotype was observed a few times. The chain combines TRBV24-1 with TRBJ1-5, with D hard to call. With 12 bases removed from V and 0 bases from J, the gap between germline ends came to 17 bases. Germline assignment: CDR1 KGHDR and CDR2 SFDVKD. The CDR3 is 15 residues long. Here the CDR3 DNA reads TGTGCCTCTCTGGGAGGGTTGGTTAGCAATCAGCCCCAGCATTTT. Amino acids: CASLGGLVSNQPQHF.

This clonotype was recorded at least ten times. This chain uses TRBV7-2 with TRBJ1-2; 7 bases line up with TRBD1. V shed 4 bases, J shed 6 bases, and the junction held 11 bases outside the gene matches. This CDR3 contains 15 residues. Germline V gene lookup returns CDR1 SGHTA and CDR2 FQGNSA. The chain's CDR3 is CASSSMKDRLNGYTF. In nucleotides, the CDR3 is TGTGCCAGCAGCTCAATGAAGGACAGGCTTAATGGCTACACCTTC.

This clonotype was seen more than once but under ten times. The J gene is TRBJ2-5, the V gene TRBV7-2; no reliable D call. V lost 5 bases and J lost 1, with 11 bases in between. The CDR3 contains 14 residues. Germline V gene data show CDR1 as SGHTA and CDR2 as FQGNSA. DNA for the CDR3: TGTGCCAGCAGCCGAACCGGGTCCCAAGAGACCCAGTACTTC. Its translation: CASSRTGSQETQYF. The full variable domain, its missing parts supplied by reference TRBV7-2 and TRBJ2-5, is GAGVSQSPSNKVTEKGKDVELRCDPISGHTALYWYRQSLGQGLEFLIYFQGNSAPDKSGLPSDRFSAERTGGSVSTLTIQRTQQEDSAVYLCASSRTGSQETQYFGPGTRLLVL.

V usage is TRBV6-1 and J usage is TRBJ1-5; D gene ambiguous. The CDR3 spans 13 residues. V lost 6 bases and J lost 6, with 12 bases in between. Germline V lookup: CDR1 MNHNS, CDR2 SASEGT. Here the CDR3 DNA reads TGTGCCAGCAGCGCCTACGCGGTTCAGCCCCAGCATTTT. Protein: CASSAYAVQPQHF.

The chain recombines TRBV2 with TRBJ2-3, with TRBD1 as a possible D gene (6 bases). CDR1 is SNHLY and CDR2 is FYNNEI in the germline V gene. Deletions cut 6 bases from V and 1 base from J, with 14 bases between. This CDR3 is 15 amino acids long. CDR3 DNA sequence: TGTGCCAGCAGATCGGTACAGGGTGGCACAGATACGCAGTATTTT. Residues: CASRSVQGGTDTQYF.

The rearrangement links TRBV4-1 to TRBJ1-2; D ambiguous. Germline values: CDR1 MGHRA, CDR2 YSYEKL. V was shortened by 1 base and J by 8 bases, with 11 bases between the two germline ends. CDR3 length equals 13 residues. The CDR3 loop is CASSQVGLRGYTF. The CDR3 nucleotides read TGCGCCAGCAGCCAAGTCGGACTGAGGGGCTACACCTTC.

The chain uses TRBV7-8 and TRBJ2-7; D is possibly TRBD1 (6 bases). Trimming shortened V by 5 bases and J by 5 bases, and 19 bases separated the two germline ends. CDR1 SGHVS and CDR2 FQNEAQ come from the germline V gene. The CDR3 is 15 amino acids. CDR3 protein: CASSPRGWSNNEQYF. CDR3 DNA: TGTGCCAGCAGCCCGAGGGGGTGGTCAAATAACGAGCAGTACTTC.

The rearrangement joins TRBV18 to TRBJ2-7; no reliable D call. Germline CDR1 reads KGHSH; CDR2 reads LQKENI. V was shortened by 7 bases and J by 7 bases, with 17 bases between the two germline ends. The CDR3 runs 13 residues. The CDR3 sequence is CASCSGHPMEQYF. The CDR3 coding sequence is TGTGCCAGCTGTTCGGGCCACCCGATGGAGCAGTACTTC.